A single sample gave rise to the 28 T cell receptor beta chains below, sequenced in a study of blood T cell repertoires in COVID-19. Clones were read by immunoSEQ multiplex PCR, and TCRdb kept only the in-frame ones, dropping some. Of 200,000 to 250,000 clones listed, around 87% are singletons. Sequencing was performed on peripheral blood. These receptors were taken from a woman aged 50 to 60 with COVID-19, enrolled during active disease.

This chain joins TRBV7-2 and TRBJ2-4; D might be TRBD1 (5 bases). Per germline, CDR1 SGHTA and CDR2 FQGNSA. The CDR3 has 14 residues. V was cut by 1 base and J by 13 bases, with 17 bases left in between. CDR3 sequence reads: CASSLVLPTGLQYF. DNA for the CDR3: TGTGCCAGCAGCTTAGTCCTCCCCACAGGCCTCCAGTACTTC. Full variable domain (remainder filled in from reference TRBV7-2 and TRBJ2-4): GAGVSQSPSNKVTEKGKDVELRCDPISGHTALYWYRQSLGQGLEFLIYFQGNSAPDKSGLPSDRFSAERTGGSVSTLTIQRTQQEDSAVYLCASSLVLPTGLQYFGAGTRLSVL.

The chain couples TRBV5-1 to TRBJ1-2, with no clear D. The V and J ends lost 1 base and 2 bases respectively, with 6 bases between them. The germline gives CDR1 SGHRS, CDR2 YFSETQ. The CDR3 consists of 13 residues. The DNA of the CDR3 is TGCGCCAGCAGCTTGTCTGTAAACTATGGCTACACCTTC. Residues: CASSLSVNYGYTF. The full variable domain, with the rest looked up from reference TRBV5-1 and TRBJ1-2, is KAGVTQTPRYLIKTRGQQVTLSCSPISGHRSVSWYQQTPGQGLQFLFEYFSETQRNKGNFPGRFSGRQFSNSRSEMNVSTLELGDSALYLCASSLSVNYGYTFGSGTRLTVV.

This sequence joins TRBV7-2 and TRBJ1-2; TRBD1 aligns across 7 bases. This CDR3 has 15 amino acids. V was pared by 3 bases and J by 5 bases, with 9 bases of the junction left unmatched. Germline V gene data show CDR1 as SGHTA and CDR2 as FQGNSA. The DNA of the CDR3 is TGTGCCAGCAGCTTGACAGGGAGTAATGTTTATGGCTACACCTTC. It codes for CASSLTGSNVYGYTF.

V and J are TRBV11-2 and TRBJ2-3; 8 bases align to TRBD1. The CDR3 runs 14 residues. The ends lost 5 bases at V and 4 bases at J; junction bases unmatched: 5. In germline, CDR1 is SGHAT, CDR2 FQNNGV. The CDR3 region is CASSPTGGPDTQYF. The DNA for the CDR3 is TGTGCCAGCAGCCCTACAGGGGGGCCAGATACGCAGTATTTT.

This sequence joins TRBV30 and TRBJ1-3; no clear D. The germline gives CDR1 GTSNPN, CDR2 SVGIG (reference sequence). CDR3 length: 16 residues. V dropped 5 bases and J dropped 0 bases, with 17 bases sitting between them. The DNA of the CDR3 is TGTGCCTGGTCCCCTAGGCAGCCGCTCTCTGGAAACACCATATATTTT. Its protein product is CAWSPRQPLSGNTIYF.

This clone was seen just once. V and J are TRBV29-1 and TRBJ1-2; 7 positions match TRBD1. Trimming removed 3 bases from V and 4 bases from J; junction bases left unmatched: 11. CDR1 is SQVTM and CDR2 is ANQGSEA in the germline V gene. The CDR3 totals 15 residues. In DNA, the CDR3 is TGCAGCGTTGATATCGGGACAGACGATCTCTATGGCTACACCTTC. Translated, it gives CSVDIGTDDLYGYTF.

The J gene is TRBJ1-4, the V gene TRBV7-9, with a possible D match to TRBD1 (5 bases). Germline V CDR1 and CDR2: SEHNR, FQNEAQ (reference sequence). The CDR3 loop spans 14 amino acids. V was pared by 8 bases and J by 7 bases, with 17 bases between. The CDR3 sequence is CASSGDSLPEKLFF. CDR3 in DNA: TGTGCCAGCTCAGGCGACAGTCTACCTGAAAAACTGTTTTTT.

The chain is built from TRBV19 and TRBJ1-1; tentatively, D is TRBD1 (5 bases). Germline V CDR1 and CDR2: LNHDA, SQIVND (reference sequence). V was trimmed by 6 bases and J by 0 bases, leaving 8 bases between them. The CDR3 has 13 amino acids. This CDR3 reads CASRGEVNTEAFF. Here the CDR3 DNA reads TGTGCCAGTAGGGGGGAGGTGAACACTGAAGCTTTCTTT.

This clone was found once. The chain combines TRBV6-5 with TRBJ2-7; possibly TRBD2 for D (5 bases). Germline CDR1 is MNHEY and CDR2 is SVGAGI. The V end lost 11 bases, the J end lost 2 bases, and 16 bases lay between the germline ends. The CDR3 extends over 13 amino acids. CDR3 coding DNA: TGTGCCGGTGGTGAGGGCGCCACCTACGAGCAGTACGTC. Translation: CAGGEGATYEQYV.

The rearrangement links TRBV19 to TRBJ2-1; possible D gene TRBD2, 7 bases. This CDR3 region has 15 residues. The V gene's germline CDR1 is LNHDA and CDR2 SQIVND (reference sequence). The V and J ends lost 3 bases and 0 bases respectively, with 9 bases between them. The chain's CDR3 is CASSIGGPSYNEQFF. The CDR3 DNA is TGTGCCAGTAGTATCGGGGGGCCCTCCTACAATGAGCAGTTCTTC.

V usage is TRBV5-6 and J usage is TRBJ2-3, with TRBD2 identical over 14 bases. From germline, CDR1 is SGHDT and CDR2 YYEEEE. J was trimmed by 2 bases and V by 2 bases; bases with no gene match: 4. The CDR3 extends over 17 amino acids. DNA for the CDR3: TGTGCCAGCAGCTTCCCGGGACTAGCGGGAGACACAGATACGCAGTATTTT. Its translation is CASSFPGLAGDTDTQYF.

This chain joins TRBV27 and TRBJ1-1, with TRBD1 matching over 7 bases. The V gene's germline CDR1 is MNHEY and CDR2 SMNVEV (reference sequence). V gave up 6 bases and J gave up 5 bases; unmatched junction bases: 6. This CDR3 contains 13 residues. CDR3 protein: CASRQGILTEAFF. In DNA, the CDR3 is TGTGCCAGCAGACAGGGGATATTAACTGAAGCTTTCTTT.

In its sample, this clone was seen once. The CDR3 DNA is TGCGCCAGCAGCGCCTCACAGGGAACCAATGAGCAGTTCTTC. Protein sequence: CASSASQGTNEQFF. The chain employs TRBV5-1 and TRBJ2-1; TRBD1 is a possible D gene (6 bases). The germline V and J ends were trimmed by 4 bases and 6 bases, with 14 bases remaining between them. CDR3 length: 14 residues. From germline, CDR1 is SGHRS and CDR2 YFSETQ. The whole variable domain, filled in from reference TRBV5-1 and TRBJ2-1, reads KAGVTQTPRYLIKTRGQQVTLSCSPISGHRSVSWYQQTPGQGLQFLFEYFSETQRNKGNFPGRFSGRQFSNSRSEMNVSTLELGDSALYLCASSASQGTNEQFFGPGTRLTVL.

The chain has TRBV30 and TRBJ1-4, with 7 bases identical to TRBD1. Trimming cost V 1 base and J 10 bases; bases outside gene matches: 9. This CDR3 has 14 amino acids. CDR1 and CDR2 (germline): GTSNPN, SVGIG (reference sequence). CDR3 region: CAWSDTGADGKLFF. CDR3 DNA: TGTGCCTGGAGTGATACAGGGGCAGACGGAAAACTGTTTTTT.

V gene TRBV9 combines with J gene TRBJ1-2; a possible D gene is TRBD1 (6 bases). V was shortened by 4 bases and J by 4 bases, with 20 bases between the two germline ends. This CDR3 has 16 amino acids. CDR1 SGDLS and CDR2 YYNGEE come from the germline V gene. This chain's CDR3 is CASSPRTGGAAYGYTF. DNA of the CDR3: TGTGCCAGCAGCCCCCGTACGGGGGGCGCGGCCTATGGCTACACCTTC.

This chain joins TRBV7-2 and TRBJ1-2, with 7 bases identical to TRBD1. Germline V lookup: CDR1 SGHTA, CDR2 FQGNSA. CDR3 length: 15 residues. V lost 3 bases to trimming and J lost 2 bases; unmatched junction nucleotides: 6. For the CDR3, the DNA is TGTGCCAGCAGCTTTCGGACAGGCAACAACTATGGCTACACCTTC. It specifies CASSFRTGNNYGYTF.

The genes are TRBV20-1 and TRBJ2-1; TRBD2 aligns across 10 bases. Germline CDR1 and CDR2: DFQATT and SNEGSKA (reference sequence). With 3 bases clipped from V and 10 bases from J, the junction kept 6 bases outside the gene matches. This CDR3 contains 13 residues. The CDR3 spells CSASTSGVGEQFF. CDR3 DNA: TGCAGTGCTAGTACTAGCGGGGTAGGGGAGCAGTTCTTC.

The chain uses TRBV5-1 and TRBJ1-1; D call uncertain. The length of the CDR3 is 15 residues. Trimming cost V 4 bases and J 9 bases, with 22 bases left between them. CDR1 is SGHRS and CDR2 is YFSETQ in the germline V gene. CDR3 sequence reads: CASSPLQTSRPKAFF. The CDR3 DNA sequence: TGCGCCAGCAGCCCGCTACAGACGTCTCGGCCTAAAGCTTTCTTT.

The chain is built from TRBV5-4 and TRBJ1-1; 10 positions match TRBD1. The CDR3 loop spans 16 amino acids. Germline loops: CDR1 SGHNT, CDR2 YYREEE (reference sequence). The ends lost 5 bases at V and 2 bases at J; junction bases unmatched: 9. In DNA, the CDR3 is TGTGCCAGCAGGACCGGGACAGGGGTGATAAACACTGAAGCTTTCTTT. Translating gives CASRTGTGVINTEAFF.

For the CDR3, the DNA is TGTGCCAGCAGTCCGTCTGGGACAGGAGGAGATGGCTACACCTTC. Translation: CASSPSGTGGDGYTF. The V and J genes are TRBV6-2 or TRBV6-3 and TRBJ1-2, with 8 bases matching TRBD1. The CDR3 sequence is 15 residues long. J lost 6 bases, V lost 5 bases, and 11 bases had no gene match. The germline CDR1 and CDR2 sequences are MNHEY and SVGEGT.

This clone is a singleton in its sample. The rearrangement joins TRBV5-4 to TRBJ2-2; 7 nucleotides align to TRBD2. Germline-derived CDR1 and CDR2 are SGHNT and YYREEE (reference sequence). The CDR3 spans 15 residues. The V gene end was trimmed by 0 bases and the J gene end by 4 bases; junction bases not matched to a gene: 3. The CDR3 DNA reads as TGTGCCAGCAGCTTGGTGGTAGCGGGCACCGGGGAGCTGTTTTTT. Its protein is CASSLVVAGTGELFF.

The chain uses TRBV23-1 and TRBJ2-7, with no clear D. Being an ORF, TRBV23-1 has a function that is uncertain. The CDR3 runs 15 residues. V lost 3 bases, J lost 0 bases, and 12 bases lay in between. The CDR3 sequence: CASSHLFGSSYEQYF. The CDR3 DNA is TGCGCCAGCAGTCATCTTTTCGGTAGCTCCTACGAGCAGTACTTC.

CDR3 nucleotides: TGTGCCAGCAGTTCCAACGTCGACGGGAACTATGGCTACACCTTC. It specifies CASSSNVDGNYGYTF. This chain joins TRBV27 and TRBJ1-2; no clear D gene. Germline values: CDR1 MNHEY, CDR2 SMNVEV (reference sequence). This CDR3 contains 15 residues. V was shortened by 4 bases and J by 2 bases, with 14 bases between the two germline ends.

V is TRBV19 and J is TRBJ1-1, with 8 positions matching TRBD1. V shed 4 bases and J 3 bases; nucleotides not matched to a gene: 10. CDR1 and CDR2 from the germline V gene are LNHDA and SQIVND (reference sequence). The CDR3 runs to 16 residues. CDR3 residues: CASSTRTGPLDTEAFF. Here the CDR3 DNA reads TGTGCCAGTAGTACGCGGACAGGGCCGTTGGACACTGAAGCTTTCTTT.

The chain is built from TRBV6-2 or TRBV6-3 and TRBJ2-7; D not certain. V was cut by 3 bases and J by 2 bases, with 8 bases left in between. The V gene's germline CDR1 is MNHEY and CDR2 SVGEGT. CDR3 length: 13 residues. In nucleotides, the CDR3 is TGTGCCAGCAGTTATCAGGTGACCTACGAGCAGTACGTC. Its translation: CASSYQVTYEQYV.

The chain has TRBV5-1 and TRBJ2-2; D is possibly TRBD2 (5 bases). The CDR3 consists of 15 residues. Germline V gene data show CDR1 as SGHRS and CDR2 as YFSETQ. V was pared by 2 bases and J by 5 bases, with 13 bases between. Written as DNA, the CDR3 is TGCGCCAGCAGCTTTAACGGGATAGCAACCGGGGAGCTGTTTTTT. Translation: CASSFNGIATGELFF.

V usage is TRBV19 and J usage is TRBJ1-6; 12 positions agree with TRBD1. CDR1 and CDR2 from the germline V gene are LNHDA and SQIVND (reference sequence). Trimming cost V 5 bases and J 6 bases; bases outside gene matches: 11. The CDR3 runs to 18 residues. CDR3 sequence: CASSAVPGTGGRNSPLHF. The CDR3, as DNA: TGTGCCAGTAGTGCCGTACCCGGGACAGGGGGCCGTAATTCACCCCTCCACTTT.

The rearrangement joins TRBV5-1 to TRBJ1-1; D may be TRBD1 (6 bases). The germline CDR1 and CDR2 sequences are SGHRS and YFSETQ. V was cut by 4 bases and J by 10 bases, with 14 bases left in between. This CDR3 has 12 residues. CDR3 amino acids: CASSLLGGAAFF. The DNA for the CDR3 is TGCGCCAGCAGCCTGCTCGGGGGGGCAGCTTTCTTT.